This T cell receptor beta chain was sequenced for a study of CD8+CD57+ T cells in acquired aplastic anemia (dated by TCRdb to about 2018). Regarding the study in general: A mean of 3.2 ug of DNA, ranging from roughly 0.2 to 27.4 ug, was extracted from sorted CD4+ and CD8+ cells. A CD8+CD57+ expansion meant a frequency higher than the mean frequency seen in healthy subjects. Points the paper makes about the study in general: CD8+ Simpson's diversity did not differ significantly between patients and healthy controls (P=0.060). Although roughly 30 CD8+ CDR3 sequences were shared by patients and controls, these sequences appeared highly expressed in patients and within the immunodominant clones of patients.

The patients picked for sequencing were ones in whom flow cytometry had shown an expansion of CD8+CD57+ cells. Every patient had severe acquired aplastic anemia, diagnosed using the International Study of Aplastic Anemia and Agranulocytosis and Camitta criteria. No therapy had been received by the patients at the time of blood sampling. TCR repertoires of sorted CD4+ and CD8+ blood T cells from severe aplastic anemia patients and healthy subjects were deep-sequenced in the study. Patients were enrolled in the USA under clinicaltrials.gov protocols 00001620, 01623167, 00001397, 00071045, 00081523 and 00961064. Ficoll-Paque density gradient centrifugation was used to isolate peripheral blood mononuclear cells. Before DNA extraction, CD4+ and CD8+ T cells were sorted with FACS or magnetic beads. Details on this clonotype: Its antigen remains unidentified. Its ends do not fully match the called genes, so a read error is possible.

Spanning cysteine to phenylalanine, the CDR3 consists of 16 amino acids. The CDR3 DNA has 48 bases and is translated from base 1. The germline V gene gives CDR1 as MGHDK and CDR2 as SYGVNS. Profiling of TCR beta VDJ combinations and CDR3 sequences used genomic DNA as the template. TCR repertoire sequencing was run on an Illumina HiSeq 2000. As for the authors' bioinformatics: Repertoires were assessed using TRBV/TRBJ rearrangement plots, CDR3 size and DJ length profiles, and Simpson's diversity index. Whichever DNA sequence was most abundant in the deep sequencing data was defined as the immunodominant clone. CDR3 amino acid sequences were checked for sharing across subjects and were also compared against the VDJdb database and published repertoires. TCRdb took the public reads, trimmed them with fastp at Q25, ran MiXCR for clone calling and kept in-frame beta chains. Under each unique CDR3 protein, matching rows form one entry showing the most common genes and DNA. TCRdb, not the authors, supplied the V and J calls. The sample profile shows about 160,000 distinct CDR3 sequences; 71% of them were found once. The ten largest clones take up around 45% of the sample.

The chain couples TRBV25-1 to TRBJ2-1; TRBD2 fits 11 bases in the junction. The receptor was isolated from a human donor with aplastic anemia. What was sequenced was sorted CD4+, CD8+, or CD8+CD57+ T cells (not recorded which) from PBMCs. The CDR3 protein: CASSFSLAGGINEQFF. In nucleotides, the sequence is TGCGCCAGCAGCTTCTCCCTAGCGGGGGGCATCAATGAGCAGTTCTTC.